Sequencing of this TCR beta chain was carried out in a study of PD-L1 blockade in urothelial cancer. About the study: Analyses were performed on blood at 3 weeks after treatment start (the second dose) and at 6 weeks.

In germline, CDR1 is SGHRS, CDR2 YFSETQ. There are 15 residues in the CDR3. Trimming stripped 3 bases from V and 4 bases from J, with 16 bases between. As to time point: pretreatment peripheral blood. What went into each PCR as a spike was synthetic TCR analog templates. Some clones are missing from TCRdb's copy, which holds only in-frame ones; the method was immunoSEQ multiplex PCR. The sample comprises approximately 100,000 clones, 89% of which are singletons, and more than 0.85% rests with the top ten. V usage is TRBV5-1 and J usage is TRBJ1-1; D unclear. Specimen: PBMCs, collected around atezolizumab (anti-PD-L1) treatment. The sequence was obtained from a woman older than 75 with urothelial cancer. CDR3 sequence reads: CASSSGNSLGTEAFF. CDR3 DNA: TGCGCCAGCAGCTCGGGAAATTCCCTGGGCACTGAAGCTTTCTTT. The full variable domain, rest sourced from reference TRBV5-1 and TRBJ1-1, is KAGVTQTPRYLIKTRGQQVTLSCSPISGHRSVSWYQQTPGQGLQFLFEYFSETQRNKGNFPGRFSGRQFSNSRSEMNVSTLELGDSALYLCASSSGNSLGTEAFFGQGTRLTVV.